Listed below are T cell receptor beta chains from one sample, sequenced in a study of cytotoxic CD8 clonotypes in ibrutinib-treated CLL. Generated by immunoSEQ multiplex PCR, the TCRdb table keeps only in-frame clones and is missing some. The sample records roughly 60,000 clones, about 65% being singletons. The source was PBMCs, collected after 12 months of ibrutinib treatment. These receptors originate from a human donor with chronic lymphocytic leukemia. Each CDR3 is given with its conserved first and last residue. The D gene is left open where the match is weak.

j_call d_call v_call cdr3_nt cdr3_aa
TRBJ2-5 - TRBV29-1 TGCAGCCCGCTCCCCCCGCGACAGCCGGCGGGGTGGTCCCAGTACTTC CSPLPPRQPAGWSQYF
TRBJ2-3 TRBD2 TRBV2 TGTGCCAGCACGTCGGGACTAGCGGGAATTTCAGATACGCAGTATTTT CASTSGLAGISDTQYF
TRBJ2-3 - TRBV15 TGTGCCACCAGCAGTTTCACAGATACGCAGTATTTT CATSSFTDTQYF
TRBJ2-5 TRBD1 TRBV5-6 TGTGCCAGCAGCTTGGCCGACAGGGACCTCCAAGAGACCCAGTACTTC CASSLADRDLQETQYF
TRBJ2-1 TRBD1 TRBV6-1 TGTGCCAGCAACCAGGACAGGGGTATGAATGAGCAGTTCTTC CASNQDRGMNEQFF
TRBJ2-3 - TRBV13 TGTGCCAGCAGCCCATCTAGCTCCTCTACGCAGTATTTT CASSPSSSSTQYF
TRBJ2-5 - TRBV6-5 TGTGCCAGCAGTTACTCCCTGTTTGGTCTGGGGACCCAGTACTTC CASSYSLFGLGTQYF
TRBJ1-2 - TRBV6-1 TGTGCCAGCAGGAAGGGACACTCTAACTATGGCTACACCTTC CASRKGHSNYGYTF
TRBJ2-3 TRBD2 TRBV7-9 TGTGCCAGCAGCTTCCGAGGACTAGCGGGAGAAACAGATACGCAGTATTTT CASSFRGLAGETDTQYF
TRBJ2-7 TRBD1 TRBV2 TGTGCCAGCAGTGATCCGGCGGACGGACAGGCCTCCTCCTACGAGCAGTACTTC CASSDPADGQASSYEQYF